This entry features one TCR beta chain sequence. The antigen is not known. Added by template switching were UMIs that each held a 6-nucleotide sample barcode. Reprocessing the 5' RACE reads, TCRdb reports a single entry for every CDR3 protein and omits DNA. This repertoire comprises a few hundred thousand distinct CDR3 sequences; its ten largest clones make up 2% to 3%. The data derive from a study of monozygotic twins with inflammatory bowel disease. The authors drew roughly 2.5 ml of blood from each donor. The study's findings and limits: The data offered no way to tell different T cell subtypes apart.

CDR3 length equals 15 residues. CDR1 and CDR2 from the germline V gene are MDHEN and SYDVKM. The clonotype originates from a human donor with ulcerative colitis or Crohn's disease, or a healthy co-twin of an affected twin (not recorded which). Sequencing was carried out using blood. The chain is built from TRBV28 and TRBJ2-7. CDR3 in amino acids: CASSSVSGSSYEQYF. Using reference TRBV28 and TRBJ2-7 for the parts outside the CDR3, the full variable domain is DVKVTQSSRYLVKRTGEKVFLECVQDMDHENMFWYRQDPGLGLRLIYFSYDVKMKEKGDIPEGYSVSREKKERFSLILESASTNQTSMYLCASSSVSGSSYEQYFGPGTRLTVT.